Below, 4 T cell receptor beta chains from the same sample are listed, as sequenced in a study of cytomegalovirus exposure and HLA in healthy donors. Amplification used 60 Vbeta primers and 13 Jbeta primers. The table came from immunoSEQ multiplex PCR; TCRdb's copy has only in-frame clones and leaves some out. Here the sample spans around 150,000 clones, roughly three quarters being singletons. Sequenced material: PBMCs. The receptors here all came from a woman aged 40 to 49 in good health and CMV-seronegative.

This clone was found once. The V and J genes are TRBV5-1 and TRBJ1-2, with D hard to call. V lost 0 bases, J lost 5 bases, and 5 bases lay in between. Germline-derived CDR1 and CDR2 are SGHRS and YFSETQ. CDR3 size: 12 residues. The CDR3 protein is CASSLGRYGYTF. The CDR3 DNA follows: TGCGCCAGCAGCTTGGGGCGGTATGGCTACACCTTC.

With regard to this clone: This sample includes further DNA sequences coding for the same CDR3. The chain employs TRBV18 and TRBJ1-2; a weak D match, TRBD1 (5 bases). Trimming left V 3 bases short and J 0 bases short, with 11 bases between. The CDR3 is made up of 15 amino acids. Germline V gives CDR1 KGHSH, CDR2 LQKENI. The CDR3 reads CASSPTSGANYGYTF. The CDR3 DNA sequence: TGTGCCAGCTCACCTACTTCGGGGGCTAACTATGGCTACACCTTC.

A few counts support this clone. The rearrangement joins TRBV10-3 to TRBJ1-1; no definite D call. The CDR3 sequence is 13 residues long. V was trimmed by 7 bases and J by 4 bases, leaving 13 bases between them. Germline assignment: CDR1 ENHRY and CDR2 SYGVKD. The CDR3 DNA reads as TGTGCCATCAAGGTGGAGGTGAGCACTGAAGCTTTCTTT. Encoded protein: CAIKVEVSTEAFF.

This clone was detected only once. This chain uses TRBV30 with TRBJ2-1, with 7 bases lining up with TRBD2. The CDR3 loop spans 15 amino acids. V gave up 2 bases and J gave up 7 bases; unmatched junction bases: 11. Germline lookup yields CDR1 GTSNPN and CDR2 SVGIG (reference sequence). The CDR3 DNA sequence: TGTGCCTGGAGTCTGACCGGGACTACACGAAATGAGCAGTTCTTC. This translates into CAWSLTGTTRNEQFF. Variable domain in full (rest from reference TRBV30 and TRBJ2-1): SQTIHQWPATLVQPVGSPLSLECTVEGTSNPNLYWYRQAAGRGLQLLFYSVGIGQISSEVPQNLSASRPQDRQFILSSKKLLLSDSGFYLCAWSLTGTTRNEQFFGPGTRLTVL.